The 19 T cell receptor beta chains below all came from one sample that was sequenced in a study of vaccination effects on CD4 cells after COVID-19. Before sequencing, viral peptide pools were used by the ViraFEST assay to expand antigen-specific CD4+ T cells. Isolation of CD4+ T cells took place after approximately ten days of culture. SARS-CoV-2 infected the person between March and December 2020, as confirmed by PCR. Their antigens remain unidentified. The data were produced by immunoSEQ multiplex PCR, yet TCRdb's version contains in-frame clones alone and is incomplete. In the table there are 20,000 to 25,000 clones, around 75% of which are singletons. The source material was CD4+ T cells from PBMCs cultured with a peptide pool, sampled before COVID-19 vaccination. The receptors here all came from a human donor who had a prior SARS-CoV-2 infection.

J is TRBJ2-3 and V is TRBV7-2; 7 bases are shared with TRBD2. The germline V gene encodes CDR1 SGHTA and CDR2 FQGNSA. The trim removed 0 bases at V and 1 base at J, leaving 16 bases unmatched. This CDR3 has 20 amino acids. CDR3 protein: CASSLANQGISSGGTDTQYF. The DNA for the CDR3 is TGTGCCAGCAGCTTAGCCAATCAAGGAATTTCAAGCGGGGGCACAGATACGCAGTATTTT.

V and J are TRBV19 and TRBJ2-2; D may be TRBD1 or TRBD2 (6 bases each). The length of the CDR3 is 15 residues. Trimming shortened V by 8 bases and J by 5 bases, and 18 bases separated the two germline ends. CDR1 is LNHDA, CDR2 SQIVND, per germline (reference sequence). CDR3 region: CASALGGAGTGELFF. The CDR3 DNA reads TGTGCCAGTGCTCTGGGGGGCGCAGGGACCGGGGAGCTGTTTTTT. Supplemented by reference TRBV19 and TRBJ2-2, the full variable domain reads DGGITQSPKYLFRKEGQNVTLSCEQNLNHDAMYWYRQDPGQGLRLIYYSQIVNDFQKGDIAEGYSVSREKKESFPLTVTSAQKNPTAFYLCASALGGAGTGELFFGEGSRLTVL.

This chain uses TRBV14 with TRBJ2-7; a possible D gene is TRBD1 (6 bases). The CDR3 is made up of 14 amino acids. The germline V gene has CDR1 SGHDN and CDR2 FVKESK. V was clipped by 1 base and J by 12 bases, with 19 bases between them. Here the CDR3 reads CASSQVDRQRGLYF. DNA of the CDR3: TGTGCCAGCAGCCAAGTGGACAGACAGAGGGGTCTGTACTTC.

The chain employs TRBV30 and TRBJ1-2, with unresolved D. V was shortened by 0 bases and J by 8 bases, with 10 bases between the two germline ends. Germline V gives CDR1 GTSNPN, CDR2 SVGIG (reference sequence). The CDR3 has 12 amino acids. This CDR3 reads CAWSVFGEGYTF. DNA for the CDR3: TGTGCCTGGAGTGTATTCGGAGAGGGCTACACCTTC.

The chain carries TRBV7-9 and TRBJ2-1, with D uncertain. The CDR3 has 14 amino acids. Deletions cut 5 bases from V and 4 bases from J, with 12 bases between. Germline V lookup: CDR1 SEHNR, CDR2 FQNEAQ (reference sequence). This CDR3 is CASSQPPEYNEQFF. Written as DNA, the CDR3 is TGTGCCAGCAGCCAACCACCGGAATACAATGAGCAGTTCTTC.

This chain connects TRBV5-5 to TRBJ1-2; 7 nucleotides agree with TRBD1. CDR3 length: 14 amino acids. Germline V gene sequence: CDR1 SGHKS, CDR2 YYEKEE (reference sequence). After removal of 0 bases from V and 4 bases from J, the junction contained 3 bases not matched to a gene. The CDR3, as DNA: TGTGCCAGCAGCTTGGACGGGACAGTCTATGGCTACACCTTC. This translates into CASSLDGTVYGYTF.

V and J are TRBV2 and TRBJ1-2, with D unresolved. This CDR3 contains 15 residues. V was clipped by 3 bases and J by 0 bases, with 11 bases between them. CDR1 SNHLY and CDR2 FYNNEI come from the germline V gene. DNA for the CDR3: TGTGCCAGCAGTGATAATCGGGTAACTAACTATGGCTACACCTTC. Protein sequence: CASSDNRVTNYGYTF.

The chain is built from TRBV4-3 and TRBJ2-7; 8 bases fit TRBD2. After removal of 6 bases from V and 5 bases from J, the junction contained 6 bases not matched to a gene. The CDR3 covers 13 residues. Germline V gene data show CDR1 as LGHNA and CDR2 as YSLEER. CDR3 sequence: CASSRTSWDEQYF. The DNA of the CDR3 is TGCGCCAGCAGTCGGACTAGCTGGGACGAGCAGTACTTC.

This chain links TRBV19 with TRBJ2-2; the D call may be TRBD1 or TRBD2 (5 bases each). The CDR3 has 12 residues. CDR1 and CDR2 from the germline V gene are LNHDA and SQIVND (reference sequence). With 10 bases removed from V and 3 bases from J, the gap between germline ends came to 9 bases. CDR3 sequence (DNA): TGTGCCACGGGGCTTTACACCGGGGAGCTGTTTTTT. Its protein is CATGLYTGELFF. The variable domain in full, completed from reference TRBV19 and TRBJ2-2, reads DGGITQSPKYLFRKEGQNVTLSCEQNLNHDAMYWYRQDPGQGLRLIYYSQIVNDFQKGDIAEGYSVSREKKESFPLTVTSAQKNPTAFYLCATGLYTGELFFGEGSRLTVL.

The J gene is TRBJ2-5, the V gene TRBV3-1 (or the pseudogene TRBV3-2); tentatively, D is TRBD2 (7 bases). Germline loops: CDR1 LGHDT, CDR2 YNNKEL (reference sequence). This CDR3 comprises 14 residues. V lost 1 base to trimming and J lost 5 bases, with 11 bases between them. The CDR3 bases are TGTGCCAGCAGCCAAGTTGCGGGGGCTGAGACCCAGTACTTC. Protein product: CASSQVAGAETQYF.

The rearrangement links TRBV10-3 to TRBJ1-1; D is undetermined. Per the germline V gene, CDR1 is ENHRY and CDR2 is SYGVKD. This CDR3 has 13 residues. Trimming pared 0 bases from V and 1 base from J, leaving 3 bases between. This chain's CDR3 is CAISESENTEAFF. The CDR3 DNA reads TGTGCCATCAGTGAGTCGGAGAACACTGAAGCTTTCTTT.

This chain joins TRBV5-4 and TRBJ2-1; D assignment may be TRBD1 or TRBD2 (5 bases each). This CDR3 is built from 16 residues. Germline loops: CDR1 SGHNT, CDR2 YYREEE (reference sequence). V lost 3 bases and J lost 0, with 13 bases in between. The CDR3 loop is CASSSEGLSSYNEQFF. The CDR3 region has the DNA TGTGCCAGCAGCTCTGAGGGGTTGAGCTCCTACAATGAGCAGTTCTTC.

J is TRBJ2-7 and V is TRBV28; 8 bases map to TRBD1. Germline assignment: CDR1 MDHEN and CDR2 SYDVKM. The V and J ends lost 6 bases and 2 bases, in that order; junction bases with no gene match: 3. This CDR3 has 13 amino acids. The CDR3 loop reads CASRGQGTYEQYF. The CDR3 region has the DNA TGTGCCAGCAGAGGACAGGGTACCTACGAGCAGTACTTC.

This chain links TRBV27 with TRBJ1-2, with 8 bases fitting TRBD1. The trim removed 3 bases at V and 12 bases at J, leaving 6 bases unmatched. The CDR3 has 12 amino acids. CDR1 and CDR2 (germline): MNHEY, SMNVEV (reference sequence). The CDR3, as DNA: TGTGCCAGCAGTTTCGGACAGGGACCCCACACCTTC. As protein: CASSFGQGPHTF.

The chain combines TRBV19 with TRBJ2-3; 14 bases are shared with TRBD2. The CDR3 consists of 17 residues. In germline, CDR1 is LNHDA, CDR2 SQIVND (reference sequence). V shed 1 base, J shed 6 bases, and the junction held 6 bases outside the gene matches. CDR3 DNA: TGTGCCAGTAGTATAGCGCTGACTAGCGGGGGGGCTGATACGCAGTATTTT. The encoded protein is CASSIALTSGGADTQYF. The complete variable domain, with remaining parts taken from reference TRBV19 and TRBJ2-3, reads DGGITQSPKYLFRKEGQNVTLSCEQNLNHDAMYWYRQDPGQGLRLIYYSQIVNDFQKGDIAEGYSVSREKKESFPLTVTSAQKNPTAFYLCASSIALTSGGADTQYFGPGTRLTVL.

The chain carries TRBV28 and TRBJ2-3; 7 bases fit TRBD1. The CDR3 contains 13 residues. Per the germline V gene, CDR1 is MDHEN and CDR2 is SYDVKM. V dropped 5 bases and J dropped 5; count of bases not matched to a gene: 4. The CDR3 loop reads CASSRAGGDTQYF. In nucleotides, the CDR3 is TGTGCCAGCAGTCGGGCAGGGGGAGATACGCAGTATTTT.

V gene TRBV7-9 combines with J gene TRBJ2-2; D gene uncertain. The CDR3 is 17 residues long. The germline V and J ends were trimmed by 1 base and 8 bases, with 20 bases remaining between them. The V gene's germline CDR1 is SEHNR and CDR2 FQNEAQ (reference sequence). The CDR3 reads CASSLVLEILTRGELFF. The CDR3 bases are TGTGCCAGCAGCTTAGTGTTGGAGATTCTAACTCGGGGGGAGCTGTTTTTT.

The chain links TRBV7-2 to TRBJ2-7; possibly TRBD2 for D (6 bases). Deletions cut 6 bases from V and 2 bases from J, with 11 bases between. Germline lookup yields CDR1 SGHTA and CDR2 FQGNSA. The CDR3 is made up of 13 amino acids. The CDR3 coding sequence is TGTGCCAGCAGTCGGGACTTTGCCTACGAGCAGTACTTC. Amino acids: CASSRDFAYEQYF.

This rearrangement joins TRBV2 to TRBJ2-7; D unclear. The CDR3 consists of 15 residues. V lost 2 bases to trimming and J lost 0 bases, with 11 bases between them. The germline V gene has CDR1 SNHLY and CDR2 FYNNEI. The CDR3 DNA sequence: TGTGCCAGCAGTGAAATAGTCCGACGCTCCTACGAGCAGTACTTC. The encoded protein is CASSEIVRRSYEQYF. Complete variable domain (other parts from reference TRBV2 and TRBJ2-7): EPEVTQTPSHQVTQMGQEVILRCVPISNHLYFYWYRQILGQKVEFLVSFYNNEISEKSEIFDDQFSVERPDGSNFTLKIRSTKLEDSAMYFCASSEIVRRSYEQYFGPGTRLTVT.